A selection of T cell receptor beta chains follows, all from one sample in a study of blood T cell repertoires in COVID-19. The method was immunoSEQ multiplex PCR; TCRdb's version includes in-frame clones alone and lacks a portion of them. The table records approximately 300,000 clones, over 90% of them present only once. Material for sequencing was PBMCs or T cells enriched from blood (not recorded which). These receptors came from a woman under 40 who had been exposed to COVID-19. CDR3s include the opening cysteine and the closing phenylalanine or tryptophan. The order of the fields is clone size, D gene, V gene, J gene, CDR3 DNA, CDR3 protein. A D gene is named only where the DNA matches it firmly. Clone size is given for some rows only: seen once, a few or many times, or a class if the clone is expanded.

>.|TRBD2|TRBV3-1/TRBV3-2|TRBJ2-7
TGTGCCAGCAGCCGGACTAGCGGGGGAATTCGCTACGAGCAGTACTTC
CASSRTSGGIRYEQYF
>once|.|TRBV6-5|TRBJ2-7
TGTGCCAGCAGTTACCCGGACTTACCCCAAGTGGAGCAGTACTTC
CASSYPDLPQVEQYF
>.|TRBD1|TRBV6-5|TRBJ1-4
TGTGCCAGCAGACGGTCCGGGACAGATAATGAAAAACTGTTTTTT
CASRRSGTDNEKLFF
>.|.|TRBV19|TRBJ1-3
TGTGCCAGTAGTAACAGGGAGCTGCCTGGAAACACCATATATTTT
CASSNRELPGNTIYF
>.|TRBD1|TRBV19|TRBJ1-5
TGTGCCAGTACTCCACCGGGACAGGGGAAGCAGCCCCAGCATTTT
CASTPPGQGKQPQHF
>.|TRBD1|TRBV6-5|TRBJ1-1
TGTGCCAGCAGACTGGACAGGGAAAGGACTGAAGCTTTCTTT
CASRLDRERTEAFF
>.|TRBD1|TRBV10-3|TRBJ1-5
TGTGCCATCAGTGAGTCTCAGGGGGCGGTTCAGCCCCAGCATTTT
CAISESQGAVQPQHF
>.|.|TRBV5-1|TRBJ1-1
TGCGCCAGCAGCTTGAGTTTCCGGGGAAACACTGAAGCTTTCTTT
CASSLSFRGNTEAFF
>.|.|TRBV4-2|TRBJ1-3
TGTGCCAGCAGCCAAGATTGGGAGGTGATCCTCTCTGGAAACACCATATATTTT
CASSQDWEVILSGNTIYF
>.|.|TRBV2|TRBJ2-1
TGTGCCAGCAGTGAGGAGGTTTACAATGAGCAGTTCTTC
CASSEEVYNEQFF